This TCR beta chain was sequenced for a study of T cell responses to AZD1222 COVID-19 vaccine. Study-level information: Analyses pooled second doses at about 4 or about 12 weeks.

Study conclusions and caveats: Baseline seropositivity occurred in only a handful of AZD1222 recipients.

Points on this clone: Its antigen is not identified.

The CDR3 length is 15 residues. Deletions cut 7 bases from V and 8 bases from J, with 22 bases between. The germline V gene encodes CDR1 SGHAT and CDR2 FQNNGV. Assay: immunoSEQ multiplex PCR; the TCRdb copy retains only in-frame clones and omits some. The profile shows about 150,000 clones, 90% of them singletons. This specimen was peripheral blood, taken on day 0 of AZD1222 vaccination. This clonotype was obtained from an adult in good health. The rearrangement links TRBV11-2 to TRBJ2-3; D could derive from TRBD1 or TRBD2 (5 bases each). CDR3 DNA sequence: TGTGCCAGCAACCCGCTTTCGGGACCGCCTACTACGCAGTATTTT. It is translated as CASNPLSGPPTTQYF.